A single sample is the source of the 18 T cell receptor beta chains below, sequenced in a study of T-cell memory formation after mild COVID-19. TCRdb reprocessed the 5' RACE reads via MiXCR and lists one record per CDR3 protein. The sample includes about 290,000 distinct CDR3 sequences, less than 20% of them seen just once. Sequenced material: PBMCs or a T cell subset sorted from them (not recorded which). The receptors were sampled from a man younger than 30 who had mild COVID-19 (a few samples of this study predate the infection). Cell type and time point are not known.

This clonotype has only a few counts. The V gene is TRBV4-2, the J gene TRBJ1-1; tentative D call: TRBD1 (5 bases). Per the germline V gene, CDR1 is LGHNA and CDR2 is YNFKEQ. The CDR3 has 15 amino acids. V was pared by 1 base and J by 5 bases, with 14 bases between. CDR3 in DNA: TGTGCCAGCAGCCAAGCGGGGCAGGGAAGGACTGAAGCTTTCTTT. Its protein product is CASSQAGQGRTEAFF.

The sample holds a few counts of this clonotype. CDR3 DNA sequence: TGTGCCAGTATCCCGGGGGGCTCAAACACTGAAGCTTTCTTT. This codes for CASIPGGSNTEAFF. The chain has TRBV6-2 or TRBV6-3 and TRBJ1-1; D is perhaps TRBD1 (6 bases). Germline CDR1 and CDR2: MNHEY and SVGEGT. The CDR3 is made up of 14 amino acids. V was cut by 9 bases and J by 2 bases, with 16 bases left in between.

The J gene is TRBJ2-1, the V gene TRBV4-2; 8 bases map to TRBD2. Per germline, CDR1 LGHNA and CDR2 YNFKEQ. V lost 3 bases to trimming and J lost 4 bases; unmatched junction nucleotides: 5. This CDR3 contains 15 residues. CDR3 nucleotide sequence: TGTGCCAGCAGCCACGAGCGGGGGCTATACAATGAGCAGTTCTTC. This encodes CASSHERGLYNEQFF.

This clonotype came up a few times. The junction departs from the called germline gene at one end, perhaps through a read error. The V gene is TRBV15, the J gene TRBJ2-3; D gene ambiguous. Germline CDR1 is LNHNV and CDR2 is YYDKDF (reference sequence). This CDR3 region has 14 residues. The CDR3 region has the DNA TGTGCCACCAACAGAGATCGAGACACAGATACGCAGTATTTT. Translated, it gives CATNRDRDTDTQYF. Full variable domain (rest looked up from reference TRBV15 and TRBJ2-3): DAMVIQNPRYQVTQFGKPVTLSCSQTLNHNVMYWYQQKSSQAPKLLFHYYDKDFNNEADTPDNFQSRRPNTSFCFLDIRSPGLGDTAMYLCATNRDRDTDTQYFGPGTRLTVL.

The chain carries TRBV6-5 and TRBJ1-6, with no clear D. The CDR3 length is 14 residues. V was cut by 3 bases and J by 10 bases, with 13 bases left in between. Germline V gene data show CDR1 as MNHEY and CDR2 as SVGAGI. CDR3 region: CASSYFQASSPLHF. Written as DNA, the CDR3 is TGTGCCAGCAGTTATTTTCAGGCCTCGTCACCCCTCCACTTT.

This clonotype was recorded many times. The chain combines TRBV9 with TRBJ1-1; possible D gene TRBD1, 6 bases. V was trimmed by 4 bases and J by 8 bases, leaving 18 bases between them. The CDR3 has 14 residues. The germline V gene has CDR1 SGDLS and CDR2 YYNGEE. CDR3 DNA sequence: TGTGCCAGCAGCCAGGGCGACAGGACGTACGAAGCTTTCTTT. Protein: CASSQGDRTYEAFF.

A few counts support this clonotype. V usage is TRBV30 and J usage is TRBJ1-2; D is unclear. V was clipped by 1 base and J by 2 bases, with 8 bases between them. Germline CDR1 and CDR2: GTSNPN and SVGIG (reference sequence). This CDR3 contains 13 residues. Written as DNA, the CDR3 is TGTGCCTGGAGTGCGCCACCCAACTATGGCTACACCTTC. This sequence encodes CAWSAPPNYGYTF.

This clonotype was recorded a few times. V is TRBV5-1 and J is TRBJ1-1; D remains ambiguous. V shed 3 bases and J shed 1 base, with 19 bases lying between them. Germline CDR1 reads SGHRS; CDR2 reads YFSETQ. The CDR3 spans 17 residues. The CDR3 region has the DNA TGCGCCAGCAGCTGGATGTCGCGGGGAGATTCGAACACTGAAGCTTTCTTT. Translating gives CASSWMSRGDSNTEAFF.

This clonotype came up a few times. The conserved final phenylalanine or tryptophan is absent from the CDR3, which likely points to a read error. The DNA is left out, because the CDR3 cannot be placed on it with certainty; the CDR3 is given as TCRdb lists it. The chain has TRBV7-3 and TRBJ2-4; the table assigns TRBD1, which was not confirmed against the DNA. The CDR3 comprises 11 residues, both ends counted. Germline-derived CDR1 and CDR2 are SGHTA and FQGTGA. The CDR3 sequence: CASSLKWQGVS.

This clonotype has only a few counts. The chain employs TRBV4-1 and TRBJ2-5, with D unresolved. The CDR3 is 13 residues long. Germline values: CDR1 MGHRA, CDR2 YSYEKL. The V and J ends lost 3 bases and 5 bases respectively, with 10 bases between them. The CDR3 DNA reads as TGCGCCAGCAGCCACCCCAATAGGGAGACCCAGTACTTC. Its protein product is CASSHPNRETQYF.

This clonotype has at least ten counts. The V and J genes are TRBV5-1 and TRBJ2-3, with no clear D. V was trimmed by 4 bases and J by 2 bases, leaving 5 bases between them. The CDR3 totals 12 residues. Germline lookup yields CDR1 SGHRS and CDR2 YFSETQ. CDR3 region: CASSLPTDTQYF. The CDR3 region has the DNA TGCGCCAGCAGCCTTCCCACAGATACGCAGTATTTT.

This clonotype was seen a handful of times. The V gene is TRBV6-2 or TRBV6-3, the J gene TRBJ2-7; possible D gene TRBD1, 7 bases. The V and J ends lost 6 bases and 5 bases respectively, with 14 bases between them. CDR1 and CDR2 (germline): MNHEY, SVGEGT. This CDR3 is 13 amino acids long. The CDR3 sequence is CASRKSRGDEQYV. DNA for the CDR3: TGTGCCAGCAGAAAATCCAGGGGGGACGAGCAGTACGTC.

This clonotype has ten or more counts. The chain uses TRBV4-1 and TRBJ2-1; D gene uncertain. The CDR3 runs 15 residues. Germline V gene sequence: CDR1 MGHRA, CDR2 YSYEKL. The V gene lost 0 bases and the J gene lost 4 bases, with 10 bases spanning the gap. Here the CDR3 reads CASSQEPRTYNEQFF. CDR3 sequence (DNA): TGCGCCAGCAGCCAAGAGCCTAGAACGTACAATGAGCAGTTCTTC.

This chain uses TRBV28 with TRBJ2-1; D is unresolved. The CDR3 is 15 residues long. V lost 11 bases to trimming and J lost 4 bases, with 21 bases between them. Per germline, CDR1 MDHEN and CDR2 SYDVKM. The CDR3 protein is CAAKVRGLPYNEQFF. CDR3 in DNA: TGTGCCGCCAAGGTCCGAGGATTACCTTACAATGAGCAGTTCTTC.

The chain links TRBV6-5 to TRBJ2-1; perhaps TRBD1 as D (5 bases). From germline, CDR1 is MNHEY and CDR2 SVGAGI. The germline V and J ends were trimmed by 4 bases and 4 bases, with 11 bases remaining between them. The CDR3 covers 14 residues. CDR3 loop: CASSSKGAYNEQFF. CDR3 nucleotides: TGTGCCAGCAGTTCCAAAGGGGCGTACAATGAGCAGTTCTTC.

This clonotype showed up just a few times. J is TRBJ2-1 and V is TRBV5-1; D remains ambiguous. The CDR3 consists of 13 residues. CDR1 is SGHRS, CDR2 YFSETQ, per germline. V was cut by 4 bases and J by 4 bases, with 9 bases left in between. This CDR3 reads CASSAARYNEQFF. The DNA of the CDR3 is TGCGCCAGCAGCGCTGCTAGGTACAATGAGCAGTTCTTC.

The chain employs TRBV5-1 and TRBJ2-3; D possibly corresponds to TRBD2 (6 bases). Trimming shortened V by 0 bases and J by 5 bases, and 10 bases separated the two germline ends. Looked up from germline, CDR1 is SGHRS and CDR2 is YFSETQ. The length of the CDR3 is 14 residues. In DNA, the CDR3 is TGCGCCAGCAGCTTGGCCCCGGGAGTAGATACGCAGTATTTT. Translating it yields CASSLAPGVDTQYF.

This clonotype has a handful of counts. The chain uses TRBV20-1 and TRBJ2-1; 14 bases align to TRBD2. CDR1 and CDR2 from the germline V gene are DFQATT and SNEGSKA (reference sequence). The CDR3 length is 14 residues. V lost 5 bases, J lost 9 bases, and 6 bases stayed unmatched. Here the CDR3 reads CSASTSGGGGEQFF. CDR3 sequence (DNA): TGCAGTGCTTCGACTAGCGGGGGGGGTGGTGAGCAGTTCTTC.